The rows below give T cell receptor beta chains drawn from one sample of a study of cytomegalovirus exposure and HLA in healthy donors. TCRdb's table, derived via immunoSEQ multiplex PCR, lists solely in-frame clones and lacks some. Seen here are over 250,000 clones, around 66% observed once, and the top ten hold approximately 2.3%. The material sequenced was PBMCs. These receptor sequences come from a female donor in good health and CMV-seronegative. The CDR3 runs from the conserved cysteine through the conserved F or W. A D gene is named only where the DNA matches it firmly. Part of the rows lack a size; the others show once, few, many or a class for expanded clones.

TRBJ2-2 . . TRBV14 TGTGCCAGCAGTTGGGGACTGATAAACACCGGGGAGCTGTTTTTT CASSWGLINTGELFF
TRBJ1-1 . . TRBV28 TGTGCCAGCAGTTTTTACAGCTCTGAAGCTTTCTTT CASSFYSSEAFF
TRBJ1-5 . . TRBV2 TGTGCCAGCAGTGCAGGAAATCAGCCCCAGCATTTT CASSAGNQPQHF
TRBJ2-1 . . TRBV4-1 TGCGCCAGCAGCCAAGGGAGTTTACATGAGCAGTTCTTC CASSQGSLHEQFF
TRBJ2-7 . . TRBV5-1 TGCGCCAGCAGCTTGTTAAGTTCTAGCTCCTACGAGCAGTACTTC CASSLLSSSSYEQYF
TRBJ2-1 . few TRBV7-2 TGTGCCAGCAGCCCGGACTCTAGCTCCTACAATGAGCAGTTCTTC CASSPDSSSYNEQFF
TRBJ1-5 . . TRBV15 TGTGCCACCAGCAGAGATGAGGGTCAGCCCCAGCATTTT CATSRDEGQPQHF
TRBJ2-3 TRBD2 . TRBV25-1 TGTGCCAGCAGTGATTACGCGGGAGGGCCAGTCTTCACAGATACGCAGTATTTT CASSDYAGGPVFTDTQYF
TRBJ1-3 TRBD1 few TRBV5-1 TGCGCCAGCAGCCGGGACAGGTCCCCTGGAAACACCATATATTTT CASSRDRSPGNTIYF
TRBJ2-1 . . TRBV28 TGTGCCAGCAGTTTGGAGAATGAGCAGTTCTTC CASSLENEQFF
TRBJ2-7 . . TRBV29-1 TGCAGCGTTGAAGGGAGCGCCTACGAGCAGTACTTC CSVEGSAYEQYF
TRBJ1-1 . . TRBV7-9 TGTGCCAGCAGCCGCGAGGCTGAAGCTTTCTTT CASSREAEAFF
TRBJ1-2 . . TRBV30 TGTGCCTGGACCCCAGGCTATGGCTACACCTTC CAWTPGYGYTF
TRBJ2-7 TRBD2 . TRBV10-2 TGCGCCAGCAGCCCCCTTGCGGGAGGGGGGTACGAGCAGTACTTC CASSPLAGGGYEQYF
TRBJ2-7 . . TRBV7-2 TGTGCCAGCAGCTTAAATCAGGGGAACCCCTACGAGCAGTACTTC CASSLNQGNPYEQYF
TRBJ1-2 . . TRBV2 TGTGCCAGCAGCGCGAATACGCGGGCGGCTAACTATGGCTACACCTTC CASSANTRAANYGYTF
TRBJ1-2 . few TRBV5-5 TGTGCCAGCAGCTTGACGCGGCATCTAGAGGGCTACACCTTC CASSLTRHLEGYTF
TRBJ2-7 . . TRBV5-1 TGCGCCAGCAGCTTGGGGCCAGGGGCCTACGAGCAGTACTTC CASSLGPGAYEQYF
TRBJ1-4 . . TRBV9 TGTGCCAGCAGCGGTGGGGGGGGAAATGAAAAACTGTTTTTT CASSGGGGNEKLFF
TRBJ1-1 . . TRBV5-4 TGTGCCAGCAGCGGAGACGCGAGAGGTACTGAAGCTTTCTTT CASSGDARGTEAFF
TRBJ2-1 TRBD2 once TRBV14 TGTGCCAGCAGCCCAAGGACTAGCGGGATCAACTCCTACAATGAGCAGTTCTTC CASSPRTSGINSYNEQFF
TRBJ2-7 . . TRBV19 TGTGCCAGTAGTAGCGGGCTCCCCTACGAGCAGTACTTC CASSSGLPYEQYF
TRBJ2-7 TRBD2 . TRBV27 TGTGCCAGCAGGAGTTGGGGTGGAACTAGCGGGACCCAACAGCAGTACTTC CASRSWGGTSGTQQQYF
TRBJ1-3 . . TRBV7-9 TGTGCCAGCAGCCCGGGGTCTCGAAACACCATATATTTT CASSPGSRNTIYF
TRBJ1-6 TRBD1 . TRBV19 TGTGCCAGTAGTGAGCAGGGGGTCGGATCACCCCTCCACTTT CASSEQGVGSPLHF
TRBJ1-1 TRBD1 . TRBV7-3 TGTGCCAGCAGCTCGACAGGGAGAGGCACTGAAGCTTTCTTT CASSSTGRGTEAFF
TRBJ2-1 . . TRBV7-2 TGTGTATCGAGCGGGCCCTACAATGAGCAGTTCTTC CVSSGPYNEQFF
TRBJ2-7 . . TRBV14 TGTGCCAGCAGCCAATCCCGGACTTTCTCCTACGAGCAGTACTTC CASSQSRTFSYEQYF
TRBJ2-6 . . TRBV28 TGTGCCAGCAGTTTCCCGACAGCTGGGGCCAACGTCCTGACTTTC CASSFPTAGANVLTF
TRBJ2-2 TRBD2 . TRBV5-1 TGCGCCAGCAGCCTCAGGAGCGGGGACACCGGGGAGCTGTTTTTT CASSLRSGDTGELFF
TRBJ2-7 . . TRBV5-1 TGCGCCAGCAGCTTGGGGGGAGGAACAGGGGATTCCTACGAGCAGTACTTC CASSLGGGTGDSYEQYF
TRBJ2-1 TRBD2 . TRBV10-1 TGCGCCAGCAGCTCATACGGGACTAGCGGGAGCTACAATGAGCAGTTCTTC CASSSYGTSGSYNEQFF
TRBJ2-7 . . TRBV10-3 TGTGCCATCAGCGGCAGGGACTCCTACGAGCAGTACTTC CAISGRDSYEQYF
TRBJ1-1 TRBD1 . TRBV7-3 TGTGCCAGCAGCTTACTTCCTCCAGGGACAGGCTTGAGCACTGAAGCTTTCTTT CASSLLPPGTGLSTEAFF
TRBJ1-5 TRBD1 . TRBV5-6 TGTGCCAGCAGCGAAGGGACAGGGGGCGTTCAGCCCCAGCATTTT CASSEGTGGVQPQHF
TRBJ2-2 . . TRBV5-1 TGCGCCAGCAGCTCCGGTCTCAAGCTCCTCACCGGGGAGCTGTTTTTT CASSSGLKLLTGELFF
TRBJ2-7 TRBD2 . TRBV9 TGTGCCAGCAGCGCGTCTAGCGGATACGAGCAGTACTTC CASSASSGYEQYF
TRBJ2-5 . few TRBV6-1 TGTGCCAGCAGTAGGCACAGCCAAGAGACCCAGTACTTC CASSRHSQETQYF
TRBJ2-7 . once TRBV4-2 TGTACCAGCAGCCAAGATACACAGGGAAGGGGAGAGCAGTACTTC CTSSQDTQGRGEQYF
TRBJ2-1 TRBD2 . TRBV5-1 TGCGCCAGCAGCTTGGGTAGCGGGAGCTCCTACAATGAGCAGTTCTTC CASSLGSGSSYNEQFF
TRBJ1-2 . . TRBV18 TGTGCCAGCTCAGCCGAACAGGGCAACTATGGCTACACCTTC CASSAEQGNYGYTF
TRBJ2-1 TRBD1 . TRBV5-4 TGTGCCAGCAGCTTCGCGACAGGGGGCTCTCTCAATGAGCAGTTCTTC CASSFATGGSLNEQFF
TRBJ2-1 TRBD2 . TRBV6-1 TGTGCCAGCAGAGAAGCGGGAGCGGGTAGTGAGCAGTTCTTC CASREAGAGSEQFF
TRBJ2-7 TRBD2 . TRBV27 TGTGCCAGCAGTTTGGGGACTAGCGGAAGGTACGAGCAGTACTTC CASSLGTSGRYEQYF
TRBJ1-2 . . TRBV9 TGTGCCAGCAGCGTACGACAGGAATCTACGGGCTACACCTTC CASSVRQESTGYTF
TRBJ2-2 . . TRBV7-2 TGTGCCAGCAGCCTCAATTCGAGGGGGAGTTATTCCGGGGAGCTGTTTTTT CASSLNSRGSYSGELFF
TRBJ2-3 . . TRBV7-6 TGTGCCAGCAGGAGCGAGGGACTGCCGGGAGATACGCAGTATTTT CASRSEGLPGDTQYF
TRBJ2-5 TRBD1 . TRBV5-1 TGCGCCAGCAGCACCGACGGACAGGAAGAGACCCAGTACTTC CASSTDGQEETQYF
TRBJ1-1 TRBD1 . TRBV5-1 TGCGCCAGCAGCTCCTCAGGGGGTCCAATGAACACTGAAGCTTTCTTT CASSSSGGPMNTEAFF
TRBJ2-4 TRBD2 . TRBV5-1 TGCGCCAGCAGGCCCGGGACTAGCGGATATCTAGCCAAAAACATTCAGTACTTC CASRPGTSGYLAKNIQYF
TRBJ2-3 . . TRBV7-9 TGTGCCAGCAGCCCAAGGAAGCCCACAGGCACAGATACGCAGTATTTT CASSPRKPTGTDTQYF
TRBJ2-7 TRBD1 . TRBV5-4 TGTGCCAGCAGCCCCCGGGACAGCCTGCTCTACGAGCAGTACTTC CASSPRDSLLYEQYF
TRBJ1-3 . . TRBV11-2 TGTGCCAGCAGCTTAGTAGGAGATGGCTCTGGAAACACCATATATTTT CASSLVGDGSGNTIYF
TRBJ2-1 . . TRBV30 TGTGCCTGGAGTGTAGAGCGGAGACCGTTCTTC CAWSVERRPFF